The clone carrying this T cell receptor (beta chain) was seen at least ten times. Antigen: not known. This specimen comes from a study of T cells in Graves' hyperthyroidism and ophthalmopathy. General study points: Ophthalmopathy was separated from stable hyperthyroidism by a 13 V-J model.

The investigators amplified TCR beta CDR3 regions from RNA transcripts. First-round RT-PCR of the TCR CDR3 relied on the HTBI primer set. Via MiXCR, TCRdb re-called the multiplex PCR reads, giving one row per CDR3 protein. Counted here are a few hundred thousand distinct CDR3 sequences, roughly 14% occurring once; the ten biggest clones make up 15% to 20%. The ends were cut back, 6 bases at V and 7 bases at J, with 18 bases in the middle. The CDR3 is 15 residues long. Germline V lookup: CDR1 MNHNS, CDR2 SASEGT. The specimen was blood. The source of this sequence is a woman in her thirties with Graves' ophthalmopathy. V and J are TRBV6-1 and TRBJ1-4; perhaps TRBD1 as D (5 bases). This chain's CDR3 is CASRRDGSRAEKLFF. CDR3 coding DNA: TGTGCCAGCAGACGGGACGGGTCGAGGGCTGAAAAACTGTTTTTT.